Below are 6 T cell receptor beta chains sequenced from a single sample in a study of molecular identifiers for immune sequencing clone quantification (dated by TCRdb to 2017 to 2018). Library preparation used PCR. TCRdb shows the sequencer as Illumina HiSeq 4000. In TCRdb, the public reads were trimmed at Q25 with fastp and aligned with MiXCR, with productive beta chains retained. Records with the same CDR3 protein are collapsed into one entry carrying the most frequent genes and DNA. In this sample the table shows around 460,000 distinct CDR3 sequences, about a fifth of which occur a single time. Jointly, the top ten make up approximately 0.84% of the sample. The specimen sequenced was naive CD8+ T cells from blood, with Jurkat cell RNA spiked in. The sample's cell subset or site, from its label and the paper: FACS-sorted CD8+CD4-CCR7+CD45RA+ naive T cells. Source of these receptors: a human donor in good health. Some libraries in this study had Jurkat cell RNA spiked in.

This clonotype occurred once. Here the CDR3 omits its conserved ending phenylalanine or tryptophan, so a read error is the likely source. This rearrangement joins TRBV2 to TRBJ1-4, with TRBD1 as a possible D gene (6 bases). Per germline, CDR1 SNHLY and CDR2 FYNNEI. This CDR3 has 16 amino acids. The V end was cut by 6 bases, the J end by 3 bases, with 17 bases between. This CDR3 reads CASRQGRLSANEKLFL. In DNA form, the CDR3 reads TGTGCCAGCAGACAGGGCCGACTCTCAGCTAATGAAAAACTGTTTCTT.

There are a few counts of this clonotype. The V and J genes are TRBV19 and TRBJ2-3; 11 bases line up with TRBD2. Germline V lookup: CDR1 LNHDA, CDR2 SQIVND (reference sequence). Trimming at V came to 5 bases and at J to 8 bases, leaving 9 bases not matched to a gene. This CDR3 comprises 15 residues. CDR3 residues: CASSGTSGLSGTQYF. CDR3 coding DNA: TGTGCCAGTAGTGGGACTAGCGGCCTATCGGGTACGCAGTATTTT. Looking up the rest from reference TRBV19 and TRBJ2-3 gives the full variable domain: DGGITQSPKYLFRKEGQNVTLSCEQNLNHDAMYWYRQDPGQGLRLIYYSQIVNDFQKGDIAEGYSVSREKKESFPLTVTSAQKNPTAFYLCASSGTSGLSGTQYFGPGTRLTVL.

To note about this clonotype: This sequence may be a read error, since a much larger clone differs from it by one base. The chain recombines TRBV6-5 with TRBJ1-1, with D uncertain. Germline V gene data show CDR1 as MNHEY and CDR2 as SVGAGI. Trimming removed 0 bases at V and 1 base at J, with 12 bases between. The CDR3 has 16 amino acids. This CDR3 reads CASSYSISIPNTEAFF. The CDR3 DNA reads as TGTGCCAGCAGTTACTCGATCTCCATTCCGAACACTGAAGCTTTCTTT.

This clonotype was recorded once. It may be a read error: a sequence one base away is much more abundant. CDR3 region: CASSKGQSTSGANALTF. The CDR3 DNA reads TGTGCCAGCAGCAAGGGACAGTCAACCTCTGGGGCCAACGCCCTGACTTTC. The V and J genes are TRBV7-6 and TRBJ2-6, with TRBD1 matching over 7 bases. The CDR3 is 17 amino acids. Germline V gives CDR1 SGHVS, CDR2 FNYEAQ.

This clonotype has a count of ten or more. This chain connects TRBV7-2 to TRBJ2-3; 11 bases agree with TRBD2. From germline, CDR1 is SGHTA and CDR2 FQGNSA. CDR3 length: 15 amino acids. Losses at the gene ends were 4 bases for V and 5 bases for J; bases not matched to a gene: 5. Here the CDR3 reads CASSSQLAGVDTQYF. In DNA, the CDR3 is TGTGCCAGCAGCTCCCAACTAGCGGGAGTAGATACGCAGTATTTT.

There are many counts of this clonotype. This chain links TRBV9 with TRBJ2-3, with D hard to call. CDR1 SGDLS and CDR2 YYNGEE come from the germline V gene. The V end was cut by 0 bases, the J end by 2 bases, with 13 bases between. This CDR3 comprises 16 residues. The CDR3 here is CASSVGAATPTDTQYF. The CDR3 DNA follows: TGTGCCAGCAGCGTAGGGGCGGCTACCCCCACAGATACGCAGTATTTT.